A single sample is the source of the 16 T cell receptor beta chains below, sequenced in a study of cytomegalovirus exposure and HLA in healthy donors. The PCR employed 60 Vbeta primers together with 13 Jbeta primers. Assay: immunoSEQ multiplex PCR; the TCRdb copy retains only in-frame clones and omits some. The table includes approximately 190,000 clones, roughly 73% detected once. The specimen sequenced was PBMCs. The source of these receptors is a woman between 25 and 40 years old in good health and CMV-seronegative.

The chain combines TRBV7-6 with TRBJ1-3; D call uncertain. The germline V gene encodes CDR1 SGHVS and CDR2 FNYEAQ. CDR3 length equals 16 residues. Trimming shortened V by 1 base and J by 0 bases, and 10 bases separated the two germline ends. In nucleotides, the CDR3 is TGTGCCAGCAGCTTAGGCCACAGCCGCTCTGGAAACACCATATATTTT. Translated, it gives CASSLGHSRSGNTIYF.

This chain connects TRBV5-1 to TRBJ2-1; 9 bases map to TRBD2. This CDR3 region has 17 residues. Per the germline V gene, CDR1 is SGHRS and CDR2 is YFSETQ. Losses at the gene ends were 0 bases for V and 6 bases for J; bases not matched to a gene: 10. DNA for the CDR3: TGCGCCAGCAGCTTGGGAGCCCCCGGGACTAGCTTCAATGAGCAGTTCTTC. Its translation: CASSLGAPGTSFNEQFF.

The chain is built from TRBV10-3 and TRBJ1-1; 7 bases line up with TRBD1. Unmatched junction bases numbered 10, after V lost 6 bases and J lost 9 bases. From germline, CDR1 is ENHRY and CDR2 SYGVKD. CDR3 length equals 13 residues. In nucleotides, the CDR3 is TGTGCCATCAGGACCCTCGGACAGGATAAAGCTTTCTTT. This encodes CAIRTLGQDKAFF.

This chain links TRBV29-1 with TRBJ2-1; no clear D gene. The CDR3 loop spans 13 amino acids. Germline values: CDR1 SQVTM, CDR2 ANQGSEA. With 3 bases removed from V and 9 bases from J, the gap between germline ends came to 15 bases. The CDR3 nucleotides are TGCAGCGTTGATTTTCAGTTCTCAGGTGAGCAGTTCTTC. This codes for CSVDFQFSGEQFF.

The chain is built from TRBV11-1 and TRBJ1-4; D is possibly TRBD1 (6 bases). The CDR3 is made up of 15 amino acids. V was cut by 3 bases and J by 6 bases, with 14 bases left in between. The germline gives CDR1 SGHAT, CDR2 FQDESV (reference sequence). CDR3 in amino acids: CASSFRGQRDEKLFF. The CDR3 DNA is TGTGCCAGCAGCTTTAGAGGACAGAGGGATGAAAAACTGTTTTTT.

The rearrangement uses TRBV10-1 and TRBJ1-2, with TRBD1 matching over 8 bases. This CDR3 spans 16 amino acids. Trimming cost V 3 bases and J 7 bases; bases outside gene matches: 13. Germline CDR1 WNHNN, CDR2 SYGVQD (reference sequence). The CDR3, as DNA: TGCGCCAGCAGTGATGGTACAGGGGGACACTCAGGTGGCTACACCTTC. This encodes CASSDGTGGHSGGYTF.

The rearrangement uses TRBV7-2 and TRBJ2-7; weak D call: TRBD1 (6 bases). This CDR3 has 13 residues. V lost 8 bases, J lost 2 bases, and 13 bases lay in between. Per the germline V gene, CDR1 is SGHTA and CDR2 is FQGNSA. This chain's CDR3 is CASLDRFPYEQYF. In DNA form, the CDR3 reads TGTGCCAGCCTGGACAGATTCCCCTACGAGCAGTACTTC.

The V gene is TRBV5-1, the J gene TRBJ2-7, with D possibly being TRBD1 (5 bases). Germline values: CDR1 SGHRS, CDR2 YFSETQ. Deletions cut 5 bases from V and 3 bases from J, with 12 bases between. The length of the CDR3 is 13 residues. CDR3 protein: CASSSNQGYEQYF. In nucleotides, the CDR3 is TGCGCCAGCAGTTCCAACCAGGGCTACGAGCAGTACTTC.

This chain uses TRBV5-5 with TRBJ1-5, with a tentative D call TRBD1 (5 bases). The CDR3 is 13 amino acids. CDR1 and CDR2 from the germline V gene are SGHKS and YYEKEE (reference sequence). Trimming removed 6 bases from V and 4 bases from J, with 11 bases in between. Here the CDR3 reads CASNPGINQPQHF. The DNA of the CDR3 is TGTGCCAGCAACCCAGGGATTAATCAGCCCCAGCATTTT.

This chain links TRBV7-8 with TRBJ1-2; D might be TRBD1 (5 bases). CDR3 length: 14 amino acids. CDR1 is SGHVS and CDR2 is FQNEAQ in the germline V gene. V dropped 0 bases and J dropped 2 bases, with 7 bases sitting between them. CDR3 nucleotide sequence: TGTGCCAGCAGCTTAGCGCCAGGGAACTATGGCTACACCTTC. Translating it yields CASSLAPGNYGYTF.

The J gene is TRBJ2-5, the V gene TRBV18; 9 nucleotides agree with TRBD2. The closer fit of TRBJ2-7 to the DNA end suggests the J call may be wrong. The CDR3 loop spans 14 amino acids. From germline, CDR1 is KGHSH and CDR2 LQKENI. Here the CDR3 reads CASSPGLAVDEQYF. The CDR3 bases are TGTGCCAGCTCACCGGGACTAGCAGTCGACGAGCAGTACTTC.

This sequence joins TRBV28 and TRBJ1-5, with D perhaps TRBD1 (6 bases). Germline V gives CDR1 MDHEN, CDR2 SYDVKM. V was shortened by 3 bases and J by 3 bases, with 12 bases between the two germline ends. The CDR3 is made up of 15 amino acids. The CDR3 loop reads CASSFFGQPNQPQHF. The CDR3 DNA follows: TGTGCCAGCAGTTTCTTCGGACAGCCCAATCAGCCCCAGCATTTT. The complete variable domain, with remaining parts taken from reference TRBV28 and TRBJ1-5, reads DVKVTQSSRYLVKRTGEKVFLECVQDMDHENMFWYRQDPGLGLRLIYFSYDVKMKEKGDIPEGYSVSREKKERFSLILESASTNQTSMYLCASSFFGQPNQPQHFGDGTRLSIL.

CDR3 protein: CASRPPGQGRELFF. The CDR3 bases are TGCGCCAGCAGACCTCCCGGACAGGGTCGGGAGCTGTTTTTT. The chain employs TRBV4-1 and TRBJ2-2; 8 nucleotides agree with TRBD1. This CDR3 is 14 amino acids long. The ends lost 6 bases at V and 9 bases at J; junction bases unmatched: 9. Germline V gene sequence: CDR1 MGHRA, CDR2 YSYEKL.

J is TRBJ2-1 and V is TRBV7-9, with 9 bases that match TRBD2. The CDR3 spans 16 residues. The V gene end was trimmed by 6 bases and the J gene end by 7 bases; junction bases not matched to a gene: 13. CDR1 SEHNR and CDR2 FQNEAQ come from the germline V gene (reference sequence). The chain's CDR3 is CASSPRREGLGNEQFF. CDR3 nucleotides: TGTGCCAGCAGTCCACGGCGGGAGGGCCTCGGTAATGAGCAGTTCTTC.

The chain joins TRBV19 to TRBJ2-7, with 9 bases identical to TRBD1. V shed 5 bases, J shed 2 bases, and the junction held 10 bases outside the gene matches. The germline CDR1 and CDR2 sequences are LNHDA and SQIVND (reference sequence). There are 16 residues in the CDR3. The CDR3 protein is CASSGGPGQGTYEQYF. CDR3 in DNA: TGTGCCAGTAGTGGGGGCCCGGGACAGGGAACCTACGAGCAGTACTTC.

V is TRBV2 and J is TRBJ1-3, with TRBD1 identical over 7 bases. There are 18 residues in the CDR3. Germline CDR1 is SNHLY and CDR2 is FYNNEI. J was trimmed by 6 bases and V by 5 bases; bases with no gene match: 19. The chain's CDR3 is CASSTPMGQTSLVNTIYF. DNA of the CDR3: TGTGCCAGCAGTACCCCTATGGGACAGACCTCTCTTGTAAACACCATATATTTT.